This TCR beta chain came from a study of T cell responses to AZD1222 COVID-19 vaccine. On this clone itself: What it binds is unknown.

Points from the study as a whole: Repertoire sampling happened only post peak T cell response.

Generated by immunoSEQ multiplex PCR, the TCRdb table keeps only in-frame clones and is missing some. The data show approximately 100,000 clones, roughly 91% seen once. The trim removed 4 bases at V and 2 bases at J, leaving 5 bases unmatched. There are 15 residues in the CDR3. CDR1 and CDR2 from the germline V gene are LGHDT and YNNKEL (reference sequence). The receptor's source is an adult in good health. Sequenced here: peripheral blood, sampled on day 0 of AZD1222 vaccination. The genes are TRBV3-1 (or the pseudogene TRBV3-2) and TRBJ2-1; the match to TRBD1 covers 7 bases. DNA for the CDR3: TGTGCCAGCAGCCCCGGGACAGCTACCTACAATGAGCAGTTCTTC. Translated, it gives CASSPGTATYNEQFF.